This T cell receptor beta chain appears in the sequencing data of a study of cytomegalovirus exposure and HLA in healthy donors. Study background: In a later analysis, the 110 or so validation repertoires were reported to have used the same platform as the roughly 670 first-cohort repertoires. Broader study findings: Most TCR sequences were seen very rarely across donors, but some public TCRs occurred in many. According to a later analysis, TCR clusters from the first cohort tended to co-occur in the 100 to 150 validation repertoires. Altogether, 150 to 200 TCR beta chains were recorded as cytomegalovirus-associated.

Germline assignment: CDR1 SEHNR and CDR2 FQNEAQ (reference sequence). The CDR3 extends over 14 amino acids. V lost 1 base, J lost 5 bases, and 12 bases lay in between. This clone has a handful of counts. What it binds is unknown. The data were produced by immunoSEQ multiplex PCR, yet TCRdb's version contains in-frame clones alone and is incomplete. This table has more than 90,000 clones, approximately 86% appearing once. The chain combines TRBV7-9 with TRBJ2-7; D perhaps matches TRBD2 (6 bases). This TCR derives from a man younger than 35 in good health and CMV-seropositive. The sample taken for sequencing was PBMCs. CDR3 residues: CASSLGVRGDEQYF. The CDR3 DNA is TGTGCCAGCAGCTTAGGAGTACGCGGGGACGAGCAGTACTTC.